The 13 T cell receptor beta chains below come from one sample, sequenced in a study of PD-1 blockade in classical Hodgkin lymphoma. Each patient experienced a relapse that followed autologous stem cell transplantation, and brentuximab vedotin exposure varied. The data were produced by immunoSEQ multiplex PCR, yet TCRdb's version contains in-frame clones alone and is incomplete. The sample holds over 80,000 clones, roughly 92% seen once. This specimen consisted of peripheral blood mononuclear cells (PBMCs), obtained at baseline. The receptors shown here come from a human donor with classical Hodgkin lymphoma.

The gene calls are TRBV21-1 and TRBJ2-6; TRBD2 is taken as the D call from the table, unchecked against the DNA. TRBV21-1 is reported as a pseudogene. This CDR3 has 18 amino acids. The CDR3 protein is CASSTWTSGSLEANVLTF. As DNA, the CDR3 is TGTGCCAGCAGTACATGGACTAGCGGGAGTCTTGAGGCCAACGTCCTGACTTTC.

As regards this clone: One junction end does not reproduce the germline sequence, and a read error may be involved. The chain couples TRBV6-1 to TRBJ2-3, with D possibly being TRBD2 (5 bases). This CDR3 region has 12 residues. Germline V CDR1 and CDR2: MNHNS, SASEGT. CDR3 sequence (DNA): TGTGCCAGCACCCGAACCCCCGGGATAGGTGATTTT. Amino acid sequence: CASTRTPGIGDF.

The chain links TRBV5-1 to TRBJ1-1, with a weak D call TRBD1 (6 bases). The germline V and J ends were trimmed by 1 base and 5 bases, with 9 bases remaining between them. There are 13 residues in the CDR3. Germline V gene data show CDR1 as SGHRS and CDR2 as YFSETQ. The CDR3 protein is CASSLMGATEAFF. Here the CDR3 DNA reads TGCGCCAGCAGCTTGATGGGGGCAACTGAAGCTTTCTTT.

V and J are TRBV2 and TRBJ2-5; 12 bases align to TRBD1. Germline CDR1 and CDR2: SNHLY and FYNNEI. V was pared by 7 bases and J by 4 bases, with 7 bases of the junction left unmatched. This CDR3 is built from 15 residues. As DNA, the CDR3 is TGTGCCAGCAAGTGGGACAGGGGGCCGGGAGAGACCCAGTACTTC. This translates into CASKWDRGPGETQYF.

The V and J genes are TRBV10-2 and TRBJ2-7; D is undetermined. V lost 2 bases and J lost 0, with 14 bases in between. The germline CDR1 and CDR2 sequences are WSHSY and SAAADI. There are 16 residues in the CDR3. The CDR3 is CASSEVVAYSSYEQYF. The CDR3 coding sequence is TGCGCCAGCAGTGAGGTGGTAGCTTATAGCTCCTACGAGCAGTACTTC.

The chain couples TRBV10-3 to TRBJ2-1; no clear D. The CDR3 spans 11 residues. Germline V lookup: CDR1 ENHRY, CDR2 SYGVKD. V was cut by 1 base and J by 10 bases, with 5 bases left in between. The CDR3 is CAISELREQFF. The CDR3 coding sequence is TGTGCCATCAGTGAGTTGCGGGAGCAGTTCTTC.

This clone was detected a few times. The CDR3 DNA is TGTGCCTGGAGCACAGCCCAACACAATCAGCCCCAGCATTTT. It codes for CAWSTAQHNQPQHF. V gene TRBV30 combines with J gene TRBJ1-5; D is unresolved. Germline V gene sequence: CDR1 GTSNPN, CDR2 SVGIG (reference sequence). The CDR3 is 14 residues long. V was shortened by 3 bases and J by 3 bases, with 12 bases between the two germline ends. The full variable domain, with the rest looked up from reference TRBV30 and TRBJ1-5, is SQTIHQWPATLVQPVGSPLSLECTVEGTSNPNLYWYRQAAGRGLQLLFYSVGIGQISSEVPQNLSASRPQDRQFILSSKKLLLSDSGFYLCAWSTAQHNQPQHFGDGTRLSIL.

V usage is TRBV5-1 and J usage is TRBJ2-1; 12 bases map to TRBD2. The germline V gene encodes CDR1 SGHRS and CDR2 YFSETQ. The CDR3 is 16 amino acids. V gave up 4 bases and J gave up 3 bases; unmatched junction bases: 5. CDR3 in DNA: TGCGCCAGCAGCGTACTGACTAGCGGGAGCTACAATGAGCAGTTCTTC. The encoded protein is CASSVLTSGSYNEQFF.

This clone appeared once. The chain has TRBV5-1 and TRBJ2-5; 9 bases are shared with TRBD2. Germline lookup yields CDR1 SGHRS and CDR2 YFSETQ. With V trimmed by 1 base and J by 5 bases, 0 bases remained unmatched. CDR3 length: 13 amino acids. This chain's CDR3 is CASSLSGGETQYF. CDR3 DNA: TGCGCCAGCAGCTTGAGCGGGGGGGAGACCCAGTACTTC.

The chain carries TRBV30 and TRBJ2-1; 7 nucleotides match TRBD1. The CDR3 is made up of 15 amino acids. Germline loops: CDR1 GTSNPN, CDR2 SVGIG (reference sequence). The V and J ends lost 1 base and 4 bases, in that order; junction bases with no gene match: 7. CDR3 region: CAWSGVGRGYNEQFF. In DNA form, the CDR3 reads TGTGCCTGGAGTGGGGTGGGCAGGGGGTACAATGAGCAGTTCTTC.

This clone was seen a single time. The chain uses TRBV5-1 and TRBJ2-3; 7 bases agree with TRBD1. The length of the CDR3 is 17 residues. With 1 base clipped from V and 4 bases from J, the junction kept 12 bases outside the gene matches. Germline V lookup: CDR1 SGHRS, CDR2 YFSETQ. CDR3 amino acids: CASSLRGQTEYPDTQYF. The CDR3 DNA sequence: TGCGCCAGCAGCTTGAGGGGACAGACAGAATATCCAGATACGCAGTATTTT. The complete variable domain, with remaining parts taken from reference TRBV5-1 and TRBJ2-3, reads KAGVTQTPRYLIKTRGQQVTLSCSPISGHRSVSWYQQTPGQGLQFLFEYFSETQRNKGNFPGRFSGRQFSNSRSEMNVSTLELGDSALYLCASSLRGQTEYPDTQYFGPGTRLTVL.

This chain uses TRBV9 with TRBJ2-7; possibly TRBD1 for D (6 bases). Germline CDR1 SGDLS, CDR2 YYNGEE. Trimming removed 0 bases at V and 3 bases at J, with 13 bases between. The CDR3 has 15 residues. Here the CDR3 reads CASSVGQARSYEQYF. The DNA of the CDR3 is TGTGCCAGCAGCGTAGGACAGGCTCGGAGCTACGAGCAGTACTTC.

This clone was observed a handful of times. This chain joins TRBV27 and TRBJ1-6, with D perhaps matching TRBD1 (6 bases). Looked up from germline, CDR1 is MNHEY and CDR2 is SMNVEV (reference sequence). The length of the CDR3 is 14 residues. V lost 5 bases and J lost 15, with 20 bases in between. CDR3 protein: CASSGGAGLQFLHF. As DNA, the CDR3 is TGTGCCAGCAGTGGGGGGGCAGGCCTTCAGTTCCTCCACTTT.